These 12 T cell receptor beta chains came from one sample sequenced in a study of Ad26.COV2.S vaccination and SARS-CoV-2 variants. Profiled with immunoSEQ multiplex PCR; TCRdb holds only in-frame clones, not every one. The table includes about 440,000 clones, roughly 87% detected once. Treatment of the sample: approximately 18 received Ad26.COV2.S at low or high dose, single or two shots; roughly five received placebo; per-sample allocation not given. Specimens were obtained on day 63 following the first vaccine or placebo injection. The material was peripheral blood, obtained in a trial of Ad26.COV2.S vaccine versus placebo. These TCRs come from a person aged 18 to 65 who received the Ad26.COV2.S COVID-19 vaccine or a placebo.

The J gene is TRBJ2-7, the V gene TRBV24-1; no clear D gene. V lost 4 bases, J lost 0 bases, and 9 bases lay in between. Germline values: CDR1 KGHDR, CDR2 SFDVKD. The CDR3 runs to 14 residues. The CDR3 sequence is CATSEPGPSYEQYF. As DNA, the CDR3 is TGTGCCACCAGTGAACCCGGGCCCTCCTACGAGCAGTACTTC.

The rearrangement links TRBV11-1 to TRBJ2-3; 12 nucleotides match TRBD1. The CDR3 length is 14 residues. Looked up from germline, CDR1 is SGHAT and CDR2 is FQDESV (reference sequence). Trimming removed 5 bases from V and 6 bases from J; junction bases left unmatched: 3. The CDR3 nucleotides are TGTGCCAGCAGCCGGGACAGGGGGCTTGATACGCAGTATTTT. It yields the protein CASSRDRGLDTQYF.

The chain employs TRBV18 and TRBJ1-3; 7 bases agree with TRBD1. J lost 11 bases, V lost 4 bases, and 17 bases had no gene match. Germline loops: CDR1 KGHSH, CDR2 LQKENI. This CDR3 comprises 16 residues. The CDR3 protein is CASSRRTGRGVDAIYF. The DNA for the CDR3 is TGTGCCAGCTCACGAAGGACAGGCCGCGGGGTTGACGCCATATATTTT.

The V and J genes are TRBV24-1 and TRBJ1-4; 11 nucleotides match TRBD1. Germline values: CDR1 KGHDR, CDR2 SFDVKD. Losses at the gene ends were 4 bases for V and 7 bases for J; bases not matched to a gene: 4. The CDR3 consists of 15 residues. CDR3: CATSDSGTGGEKLFF. The CDR3 DNA reads as TGTGCCACCAGTGACTCCGGGACAGGGGGTGAAAAACTGTTTTTT.

This clone occurred once. This CDR3 reads CASSVETGGNYGYTF. In DNA, the CDR3 is TGTGCCAGCAGCGTAGAGACAGGGGGGAACTATGGCTACACCTTC. The genes are TRBV9 and TRBJ1-2; 9 bases line up with TRBD1. CDR3 size: 15 residues. Germline V lookup: CDR1 SGDLS, CDR2 YYNGEE. Trimming took 0 bases from V and 2 from J; bases not matched to a gene: 2.

V is TRBV9 and J is TRBJ2-5, with 7 bases fitting TRBD1. Germline V gene data show CDR1 as SGDLS and CDR2 as YYNGEE. J was trimmed by 3 bases and V by 4 bases; bases with no gene match: 9. The CDR3 length is 15 residues. The CDR3 bases are TGTGCCAGCAGCCCCAGAGGGACAGCGAAAGAGACCCAGTACTTC. It yields the protein CASSPRGTAKETQYF.

The chain combines TRBV19 with TRBJ2-2, with no clear D. With 5 bases removed from V and 0 bases from J, the gap between germline ends came to 7 bases. This CDR3 comprises 14 residues. CDR1 is LNHDA, CDR2 SQIVND, per germline (reference sequence). The CDR3: CASSHIANTGELFF. The CDR3 DNA reads as TGTGCCAGTAGTCATATCGCGAACACCGGGGAGCTGTTTTTT.

V gene TRBV11-3 combines with J gene TRBJ2-2, with D unresolved. This CDR3 spans 13 amino acids. V lost 3 bases and J 3 bases, leaving 5 bases between the germline ends. Per germline, CDR1 SGHNT and CDR2 YENEEA. CDR3 coding DNA: TGTGCCAGCAGCTTTGAACACACCGGGGAGCTGTTTTTT. It codes for CASSFEHTGELFF. Based on the CDR3 plus reference TRBV11-3 and TRBJ2-2, the full variable domain is EAGVVQSPRYKIIEKKQPVAFWCNPISGHNTLYWYLQNLGQGPELLIRYENEEAVDDSQLPKDRFSAERLKGVDSTLKIQPAELGDSAVYLCASSFEHTGELFFGEGSRLTVL.

The V call is TRBV18, the J call TRBJ2-5, with no clear D. This CDR3 is 14 amino acids long. Trimming pared 6 bases from V and 5 bases from J, leaving 16 bases between. Germline assignment: CDR1 KGHSH and CDR2 LQKENI. CDR3 loop: CASSSVPARETQYF. CDR3 nucleotides: TGTGCCAGCTCGTCGGTTCCCGCGAGGGAGACCCAGTACTTC. Full variable domain (missing parts from reference TRBV18 and TRBJ2-5): NAGVMQNPRHLVRRRGQEARLRCSPMKGHSHVYWYRQLPEEGLKFMVYLQKENIIDESGMPKERFSAEFPKEGPSILRIQQVVRGDSAAYFCASSSVPARETQYFGPGTRLLVL.

This clone appeared many times. V usage is TRBV21-1 and J usage is TRBJ2-7. TRBV21-1 is reported as a pseudogene. The CDR3 contains 12 residues. The CDR3 sequence is CASSSPSYEQYF. DNA of the CDR3: TGTGCCAGCAGCTCTCCATCCTACGAGCAGTACTTC.

This clone was seen a handful of times. This sequence joins TRBV5-1 and TRBJ1-1, with a weak D call TRBD1 (5 bases). V was cut by 3 bases and J by 3 bases, with 12 bases left in between. The CDR3 spans 14 residues. Per germline, CDR1 SGHRS and CDR2 YFSETQ. As DNA, the CDR3 is TGCGCCAGCAGCTCGACAGCGGCCGACACTGAAGCTTTCTTT. Amino acid sequence: CASSSTAADTEAFF.

The chain joins TRBV5-1 to TRBJ1-4; D gene uncertain. Germline CDR1 reads SGHRS; CDR2 reads YFSETQ. The CDR3 runs 15 residues. With 4 bases removed from V and 4 bases from J, the gap between germline ends came to 14 bases. The CDR3 DNA is TGCGCCAGCAGCGAAAGGGTCAGTTATAATGAAAAACTGTTTTTT. This gives the protein CASSERVSYNEKLFF.